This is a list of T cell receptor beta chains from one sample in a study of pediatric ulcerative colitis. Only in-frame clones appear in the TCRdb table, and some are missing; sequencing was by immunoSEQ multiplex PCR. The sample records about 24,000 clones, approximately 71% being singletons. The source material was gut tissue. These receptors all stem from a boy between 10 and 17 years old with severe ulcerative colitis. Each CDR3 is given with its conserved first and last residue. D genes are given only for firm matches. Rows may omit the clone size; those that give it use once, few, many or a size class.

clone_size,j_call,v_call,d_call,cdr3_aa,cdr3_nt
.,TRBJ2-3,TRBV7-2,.,CASSLSVGRDTQYF,TGTGCCAGCAGCTTAAGTGTGGGGAGAGATACGCAGTATTTT
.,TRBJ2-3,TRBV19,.,CASSFTGSSQYF,TGTGCCAGTAGTTTCACAGGGAGTAGTCAGTATTTT
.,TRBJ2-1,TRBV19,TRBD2,CASSIGASGYIEQFF,TGTGCCAGTAGTATAGGGGCTAGCGGTTATATTGAGCAGTTCTTC
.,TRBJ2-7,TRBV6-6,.,CASSLNPAAGEQYF,TGTGCCAGCAGTCTCAACCCTGCCGCGGGCGAGCAGTACTTC
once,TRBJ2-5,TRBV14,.,CASSQDYGRGETQYF,TGTGCCAGCAGCCAAGATTACGGCAGGGGTGAGACCCAGTACTTC
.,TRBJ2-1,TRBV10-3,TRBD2,CATSGMGEQFF,TGTGCCACCAGCGGGATGGGGGAGCAGTTCTTC
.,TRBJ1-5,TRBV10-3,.,CAISESQSKGNQPQHF,TGTGCCATCAGTGAGTCCCAAAGTAAGGGTAATCAGCCCCAGCATTTT
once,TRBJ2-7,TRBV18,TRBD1,CASSQTGGSLYEQYF,TGTGCCAGCTCACAAACAGGGGGCTCTCTCTACGAGCAGTACTTC
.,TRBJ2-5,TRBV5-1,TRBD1,CASSPGDRGIGETQYF,TGCGCCAGCAGCCCGGGGGACAGGGGAATAGGGGAGACCCAGTACTTC
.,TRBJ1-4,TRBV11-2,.,CASSPSTDEKLFF,TGTGCCAGCAGCCCATCGACGGATGAAAAACTGTTTTTT
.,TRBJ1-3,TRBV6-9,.,CASSEAPSSGNTIYF,TGTGCCAGCAGTGAAGCGCCTTCTTCCGGAAACACCATATATTTT
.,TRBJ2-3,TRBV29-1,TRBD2,CSVEGGNGRALTGGQYF,TGCAGCGTTGAAGGAGGAAATGGGAGGGCCCTGACGGGTGGGCAGTATTTT
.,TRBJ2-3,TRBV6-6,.,CASPTDTQYF,TGTGCCAGCCCCACAGATACGCAGTATTTT
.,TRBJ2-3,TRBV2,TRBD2,CASTMTSGTDTQYF,TGTGCCAGCACTATGACTAGCGGCACAGATACGCAGTATTTT
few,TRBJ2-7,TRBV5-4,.,CASSSVRDEQYF,TGTGCCAGCAGCTCGGTCCGTGACGAGCAGTACTTC
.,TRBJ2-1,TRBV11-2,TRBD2,CASSVTLAGVGNEQFF,TGTGCCAGCAGCGTTACACTAGCGGGAGTAGGAAATGAGCAGTTCTTC
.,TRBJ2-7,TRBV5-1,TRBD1,CASSPSDRGSFVSYEQYF,TGCGCCAGCAGCCCCTCGGACAGGGGGAGCTTTGTTTCCTACGAGCAGTACTTC
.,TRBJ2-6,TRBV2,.,CASVSRLSSGANVLTF,TGTGCCAGTGTCTCCAGGCTTTCCTCTGGGGCCAACGTCCTGACTTTC